The 10 T cell receptor beta chains reported below all come from one sample, sequenced in a study of blood T cells in healthy people across ages. PCR was performed a second time for roughly 7 to 11 cycles using a sample-barcoded 5' primer and a J-beta primer mix. TCRdb ran MiXCR on the 5' RACE reads and lists one entry per CDR3 protein. The sample lists about a million distinct CDR3 sequences; approximately 38% were seen once. The sample consisted of blood. These receptors were obtained from a young man in good health.

The chain has TRBV24-1 and TRBJ2-1; 9 bases fit TRBD1. The germline CDR1 and CDR2 sequences are KGHDR and SFDVKD. V gave up 4 bases and J gave up 7 bases; unmatched junction bases: 4. The CDR3 spans 14 residues. The CDR3 loop is CATSEPGQGNEQFF. CDR3 coding DNA: TGTGCCACCAGTGAGCCCGGACAGGGGAATGAGCAGTTCTTC.

The rearrangement links TRBV6-1 to TRBJ2-4; D not certain. Germline-derived CDR1 and CDR2 are MNHNS and SASEGT. V gave up 5 bases and J gave up 3 bases, with 14 bases separating them. The CDR3 contains 15 residues. CDR3: CASSMGRPSKNIQYF. CDR3 coding DNA: TGTGCCAGCAGTATGGGCAGGCCTAGCAAAAACATTCAGTACTTC.

The V and J genes are TRBV6-1 and TRBJ2-5; 9 bases agree with TRBD2. The CDR3 is made up of 15 amino acids. V gave up 2 bases and J gave up 2 bases; unmatched junction bases: 3. Germline CDR1 reads MNHNS; CDR2 reads SASEGT. The chain's CDR3 is CASSELAGQQETQYF. For the CDR3, the DNA is TGTGCCAGCAGTGAACTAGCGGGGCAACAAGAGACCCAGTACTTC.

The chain links TRBV4-3 to TRBJ2-3, with a weak D call TRBD1 (6 bases). V dropped 2 bases and J dropped 0 bases, with 12 bases sitting between them. The CDR3 is 16 amino acids. The germline CDR1 and CDR2 sequences are LGHNA and YSLEER. The CDR3 sequence is CASSQNPGQSTDTQYF. The CDR3 DNA follows: TGCGCCAGCAGCCAAAATCCGGGACAAAGCACAGATACGCAGTATTTT.

The chain carries TRBV10-3 and TRBJ2-3, with 9 bases lining up with TRBD1. V shed 7 bases, J shed 5 bases, and the junction held 10 bases outside the gene matches. Germline lookup yields CDR1 ENHRY and CDR2 SYGVKD. There are 15 residues in the CDR3. The CDR3 protein is CAITETGGRGDTQYF. The CDR3 DNA reads TGTGCCATCACCGAAACAGGGGGCCGGGGAGATACGCAGTATTTT.

This clonotype was detected a few times. The V and J genes are TRBV6-6 and TRBJ1-2, with 9 bases identical to TRBD1. Germline V gene lookup returns CDR1 MNHNY and CDR2 SVGAGI (reference sequence). Trimming removed 6 bases from V and 8 bases from J; junction bases left unmatched: 7. This CDR3 comprises 13 residues. Written as DNA, the CDR3 is TGTGCCAGCAGCCGGACAGGGGATCGAGGCTACACCTTC. This codes for CASSRTGDRGYTF.

This sequence joins TRBV30 and TRBJ2-1; D ambiguous. The CDR3 sequence is 12 residues long. Trimming removed 0 bases at V and 15 bases at J, with 15 bases between. Germline V gene sequence: CDR1 GTSNPN, CDR2 SVGIG (reference sequence). The CDR3 loop reads CAWSVLPLSRFF. CDR3 sequence (DNA): TGTGCCTGGAGTGTACTACCCCTGAGCCGGTTCTTC. The full variable domain, with the rest looked up from reference TRBV30 and TRBJ2-1, is SQTIHQWPATLVQPVGSPLSLECTVEGTSNPNLYWYRQAAGRGLQLLFYSVGIGQISSEVPQNLSASRPQDRQFILSSKKLLLSDSGFYLCAWSVLPLSRFFGPGTRLTVL.

J is TRBJ1-2 and V is TRBV6-2 or TRBV6-3; 8 nucleotides agree with TRBD1. Trimming removed 2 bases from V and 3 bases from J; junction bases left unmatched: 2. The CDR3 covers 14 residues. Germline V gene data show CDR1 as MNHEY and CDR2 as SVGEGT. The CDR3 here is CASSYTGGDYGYTF. The CDR3 DNA is TGTGCCAGCAGTTACACAGGGGGAGACTATGGCTACACCTTC.

At least ten counts were recorded for this clonotype. The chain is built from TRBV11-2 and TRBJ1-6, with a possible D match to TRBD1 (6 bases). Germline V gives CDR1 SGHAT, CDR2 FQNNGV. The CDR3 loop spans 14 amino acids. Trimming removed 5 bases at V and 6 bases at J, with 11 bases between. The CDR3 here is CASSPQGINSPLHF. In nucleotides, the CDR3 is TGTGCCAGCAGCCCACAGGGAATTAATTCACCCCTCCACTTT.

V is TRBV6-2 or TRBV6-3 and J is TRBJ2-5; 8 bases agree with TRBD2. The V segment lost 5 bases and the J segment 0 bases; nucleotides outside the gene matches: 5. Germline lookup yields CDR1 MNHEY and CDR2 SVGEGT. This CDR3 spans 15 amino acids. DNA for the CDR3: TGTGCCAGCAGTCAGGGACTAGGGAACCAAGAGACCCAGTACTTC. Its translation: CASSQGLGNQETQYF.